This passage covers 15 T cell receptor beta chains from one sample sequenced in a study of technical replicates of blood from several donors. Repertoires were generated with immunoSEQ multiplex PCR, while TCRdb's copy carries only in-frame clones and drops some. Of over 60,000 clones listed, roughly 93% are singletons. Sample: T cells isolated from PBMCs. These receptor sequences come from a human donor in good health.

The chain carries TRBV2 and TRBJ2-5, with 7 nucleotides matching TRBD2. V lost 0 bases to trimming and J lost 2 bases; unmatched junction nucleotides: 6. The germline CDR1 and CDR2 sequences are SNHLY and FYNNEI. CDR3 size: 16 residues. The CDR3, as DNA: TGTGCCAGCAGTGAAGCTGGGCTAGCGGTTCAAGAGACCCAGTACTTC. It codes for CASSEAGLAVQETQYF.

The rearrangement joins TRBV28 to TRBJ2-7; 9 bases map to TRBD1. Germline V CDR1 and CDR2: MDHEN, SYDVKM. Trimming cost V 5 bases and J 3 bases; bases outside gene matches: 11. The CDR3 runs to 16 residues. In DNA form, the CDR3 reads TGTGCCAGCAGTACCCCCCGGACAGGGGTCGGCTACGAGCAGTACTTC. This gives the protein CASSTPRTGVGYEQYF. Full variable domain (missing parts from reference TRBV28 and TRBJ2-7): DVKVTQSSRYLVKRTGEKVFLECVQDMDHENMFWYRQDPGLGLRLIYFSYDVKMKEKGDIPEGYSVSREKKERFSLILESASTNQTSMYLCASSTPRTGVGYEQYFGPGTRLTVT.

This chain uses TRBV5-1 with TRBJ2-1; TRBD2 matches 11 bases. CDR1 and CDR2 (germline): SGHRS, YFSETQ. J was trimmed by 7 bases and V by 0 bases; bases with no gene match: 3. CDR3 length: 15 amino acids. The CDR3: CASSLVAGGPNEQFF. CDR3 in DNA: TGCGCCAGCAGCTTGGTAGCGGGGGGGCCAAATGAGCAGTTCTTC.

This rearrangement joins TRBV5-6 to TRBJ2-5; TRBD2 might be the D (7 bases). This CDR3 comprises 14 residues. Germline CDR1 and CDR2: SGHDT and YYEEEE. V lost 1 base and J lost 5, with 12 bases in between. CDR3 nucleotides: TGTGCCAGCAGCTTGAGGGGGGGGGACGAGACCCAGTACTTC. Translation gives CASSLRGGDETQYF. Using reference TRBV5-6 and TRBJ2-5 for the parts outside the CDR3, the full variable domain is DAGVTQSPTHLIKTRGQQVTLRCSPKSGHDTVSWYQQALGQGPQFIFQYYEEEERQRGNFPDRFSGHQFPNYSSELNVNALLLGDSALYLCASSLRGGDETQYFGPGTRLLVL.

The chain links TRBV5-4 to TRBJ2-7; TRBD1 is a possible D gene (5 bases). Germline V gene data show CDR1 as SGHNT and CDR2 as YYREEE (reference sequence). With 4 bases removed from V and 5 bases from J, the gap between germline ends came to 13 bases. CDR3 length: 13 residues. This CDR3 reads CASSQLRVDEQYF. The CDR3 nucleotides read TGTGCCAGCAGCCAACTCAGGGTGGACGAGCAGTACTTC.

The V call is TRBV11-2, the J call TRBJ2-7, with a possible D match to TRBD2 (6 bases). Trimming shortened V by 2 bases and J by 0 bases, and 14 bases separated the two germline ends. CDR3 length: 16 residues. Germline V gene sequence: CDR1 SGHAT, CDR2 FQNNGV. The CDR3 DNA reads TGTGCCAGCAGCTTAACAGGACTAAGAGGCTCCTACGAGCAGTACTTC. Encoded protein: CASSLTGLRGSYEQYF.

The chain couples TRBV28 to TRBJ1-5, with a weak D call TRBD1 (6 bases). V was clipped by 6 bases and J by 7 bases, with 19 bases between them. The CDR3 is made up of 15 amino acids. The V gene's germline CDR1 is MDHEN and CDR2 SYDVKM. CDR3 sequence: CASSSISGGGQPQHF. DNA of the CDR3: TGTGCCAGCAGCTCCATTTCGGGGGGGGGCCAGCCCCAGCATTTT. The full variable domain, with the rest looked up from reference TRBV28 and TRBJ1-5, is DVKVTQSSRYLVKRTGEKVFLECVQDMDHENMFWYRQDPGLGLRLIYFSYDVKMKEKGDIPEGYSVSREKKERFSLILESASTNQTSMYLCASSSISGGGQPQHFGDGTRLSIL.

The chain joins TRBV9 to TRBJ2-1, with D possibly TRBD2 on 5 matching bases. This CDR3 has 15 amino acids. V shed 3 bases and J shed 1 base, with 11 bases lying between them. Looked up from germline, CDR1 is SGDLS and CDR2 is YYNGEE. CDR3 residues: CASSAPGKSYNEQFF. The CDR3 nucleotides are TGTGCCAGCAGCGCCCCGGGGAAATCCTACAATGAGCAGTTCTTC.

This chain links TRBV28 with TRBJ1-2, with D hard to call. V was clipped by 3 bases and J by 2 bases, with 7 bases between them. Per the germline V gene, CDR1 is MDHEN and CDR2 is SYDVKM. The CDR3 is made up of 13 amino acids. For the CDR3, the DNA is TGTGCCAGCAGTTTCGATGAGAACTATGGCTACACCTTC. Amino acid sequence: CASSFDENYGYTF.

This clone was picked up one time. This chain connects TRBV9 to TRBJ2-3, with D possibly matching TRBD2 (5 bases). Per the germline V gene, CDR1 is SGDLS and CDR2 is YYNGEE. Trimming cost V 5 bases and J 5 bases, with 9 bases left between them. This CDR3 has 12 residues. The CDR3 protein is CASRGGEDTQYF. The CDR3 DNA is TGTGCCAGCAGAGGAGGTGAAGATACGCAGTATTTT.

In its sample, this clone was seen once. As DNA, the CDR3 is TGTGCCATCAGTGAGTCCCCTTTCGAACTAGCGGGAGATGACGAGCAGTACTTC. Encoded protein: CAISESPFELAGDDEQYF. V and J are TRBV10-3 and TRBJ2-7; 11 bases align to TRBD2. This CDR3 has 18 residues. After removal of 0 bases from V and 5 bases from J, the junction contained 12 bases not matched to a gene. Per germline, CDR1 ENHRY and CDR2 SYGVKD.

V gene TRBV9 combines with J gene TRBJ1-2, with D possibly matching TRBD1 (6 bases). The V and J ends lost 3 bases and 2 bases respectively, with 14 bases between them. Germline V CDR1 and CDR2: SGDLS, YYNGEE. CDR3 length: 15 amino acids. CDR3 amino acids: CASSASTGLNYGYTF. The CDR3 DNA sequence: TGTGCCAGCAGCGCATCGACAGGACTCAACTATGGCTACACCTTC.

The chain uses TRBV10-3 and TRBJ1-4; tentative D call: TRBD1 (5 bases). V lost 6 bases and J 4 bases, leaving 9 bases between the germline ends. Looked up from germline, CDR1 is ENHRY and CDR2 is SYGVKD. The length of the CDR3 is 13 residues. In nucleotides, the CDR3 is TGTGCCATCAGGGGGGGGATTAATGAAAAACTGTTTTTT. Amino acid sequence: CAIRGGINEKLFF.

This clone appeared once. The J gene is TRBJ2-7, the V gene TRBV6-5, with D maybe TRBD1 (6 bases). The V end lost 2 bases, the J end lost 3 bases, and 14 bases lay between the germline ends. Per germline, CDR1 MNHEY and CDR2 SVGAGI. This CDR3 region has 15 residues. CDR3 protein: CASSYEAIQGYEQYF. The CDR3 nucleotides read TGTGCCAGCAGTTACGAAGCCATACAGGGCTACGAGCAGTACTTC.

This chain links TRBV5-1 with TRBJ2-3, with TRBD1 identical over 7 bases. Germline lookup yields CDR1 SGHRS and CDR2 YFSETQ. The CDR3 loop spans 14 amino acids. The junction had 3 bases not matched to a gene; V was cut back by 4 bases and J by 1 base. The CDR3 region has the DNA TGCGCCAGCAGCGCCGGACAGGGCACAGATACGCAGTATTTT. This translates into CASSAGQGTDTQYF.